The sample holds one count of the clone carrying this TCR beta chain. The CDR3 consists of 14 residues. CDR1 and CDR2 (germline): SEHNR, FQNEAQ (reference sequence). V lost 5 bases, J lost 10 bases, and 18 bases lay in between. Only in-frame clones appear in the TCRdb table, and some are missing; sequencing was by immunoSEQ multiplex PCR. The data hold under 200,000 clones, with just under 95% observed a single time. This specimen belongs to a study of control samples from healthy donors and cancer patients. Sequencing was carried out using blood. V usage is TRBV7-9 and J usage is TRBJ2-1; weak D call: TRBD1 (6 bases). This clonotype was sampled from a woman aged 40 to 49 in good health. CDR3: CASSNRTVEREQFF. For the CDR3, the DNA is TGTGCCAGCAGCAACAGGACAGTTGAAAGGGAGCAGTTCTTC.